These 9 T cell receptor beta chains were sequenced from one sample in a study of cytomegalovirus exposure and HLA in healthy donors. PCR was performed using 60 Vbeta and 13 Jbeta primers. Produced via immunoSEQ multiplex PCR; TCRdb's table is partial and in-frame only. The table shows 200,000 or so clones, with about three quarters occurring only once. The sample consisted of PBMCs. These receptors all stem from a man aged 35 to 55 in good health and CMV-seronegative.

The chain joins TRBV30 to TRBJ2-2, with TRBD2 matching over 12 bases. With 0 bases clipped from V and 5 bases from J, the junction kept 4 bases outside the gene matches. The CDR3 runs 16 residues. CDR1 GTSNPN and CDR2 SVGIG come from the germline V gene (reference sequence). This CDR3 reads CAWSVASGRVTGELFF. For the CDR3, the DNA is TGTGCCTGGAGTGTGGCTAGCGGGAGGGTAACCGGGGAGCTGTTTTTT. The variable domain in full, completed from reference TRBV30 and TRBJ2-2, reads SQTIHQWPATLVQPVGSPLSLECTVEGTSNPNLYWYRQAAGRGLQLLFYSVGIGQISSEVPQNLSASRPQDRQFILSSKKLLLSDSGFYLCAWSVASGRVTGELFFGEGSRLTVL.

This chain joins TRBV10-3 and TRBJ2-1, with D unresolved. From germline, CDR1 is ENHRY and CDR2 SYGVKD. This CDR3 has 11 residues. Trimming shortened V by 5 bases and J by 7 bases, and 6 bases separated the two germline ends. As DNA, the CDR3 is TGTGCCATCAGTATCGGGAATGAGCAGTTCTTC. The encoded protein is CAISIGNEQFF.

This sequence joins TRBV6-5 and TRBJ1-5; TRBD1 matches at 10 bases. Trimming took 4 bases from V and 2 from J; bases not matched to a gene: 5. This CDR3 is 16 amino acids long. CDR1 MNHEY and CDR2 SVGAGI come from the germline V gene. CDR3 sequence reads: CASSLGGTGGNQPQHF. For the CDR3, the DNA is TGTGCCAGCAGTTTGGGGGGGACAGGGGGCAATCAGCCCCAGCATTTT.

The rearrangement uses TRBV2 and TRBJ1-1; TRBD1 might be the D (6 bases). This CDR3 comprises 15 residues. CDR1 SNHLY and CDR2 FYNNEI come from the germline V gene. The V end lost 7 bases, the J end lost 0 bases, and 15 bases lay between the germline ends. The CDR3 DNA follows: TGTGCCAGCACTACGTCAGGGGCCGTGAACACTGAAGCTTTCTTT. The encoded protein is CASTTSGAVNTEAFF. The whole variable domain, filled in from reference TRBV2 and TRBJ1-1, reads EPEVTQTPSHQVTQMGQEVILRCVPISNHLYFYWYRQILGQKVEFLVSFYNNEISEKSEIFDDQFSVERPDGSNFTLKIRSTKLEDSAMYFCASTTSGAVNTEAFFGQGTRLTVV.

The chain joins TRBV27 to TRBJ1-5; 8 positions match TRBD1. Unmatched junction bases numbered 6, after V lost 3 bases and J lost 5 bases. This CDR3 has 15 residues. In germline, CDR1 is MNHEY, CDR2 SMNVEV (reference sequence). The CDR3 here is CASSFGQGADQPQHF. The DNA for the CDR3 is TGTGCCAGCAGTTTCGGCCAGGGGGCGGATCAGCCCCAGCATTTT.

This chain connects TRBV5-4 to TRBJ1-4; D ambiguous. The V gene's germline CDR1 is SGHNT and CDR2 YYREEE (reference sequence). The V end lost 4 bases, the J end lost 5 bases, and 15 bases lay between the germline ends. The CDR3 loop spans 15 amino acids. This CDR3 reads CASSPSGGPNEKLFF. Here the CDR3 DNA reads TGTGCCAGCAGCCCCTCAGGCGGGCCGAATGAAAAACTGTTTTTT. Based on the CDR3 plus reference TRBV5-4 and TRBJ1-4, the full variable domain is ETGVTQSPTHLIKTRGQQVTLRCSSQSGHNTVSWYQQALGQGPQFIFQYYREEENGRGNFPPRFSGLQFPNYSSELNVNALELDDSALYLCASSPSGGPNEKLFFGSGTQLSVL.

V usage is TRBV5-6 and J usage is TRBJ1-2, with TRBD1 matching over 9 bases. Losses at the gene ends were 3 bases for V and 4 bases for J; bases not matched to a gene: 1. This CDR3 is 13 amino acids long. CDR1 is SGHDT, CDR2 YYEEEE, per germline. The CDR3 sequence: CASSWDRAYGYTF. For the CDR3, the DNA is TGTGCCAGCAGCTGGGACAGGGCCTATGGCTACACCTTC.

The chain joins TRBV15 to TRBJ1-5; D is unclear. V was pared by 9 bases and J by 3 bases, with 12 bases between. This CDR3 has 13 residues. CDR1 is LNHNV, CDR2 YYDKDF, per germline (reference sequence). CDR3 residues: CATREDYNQPQHF. CDR3 nucleotide sequence: TGTGCCACGAGGGAGGATTACAATCAGCCCCAGCATTTT.

The rearrangement links TRBV11-2 to TRBJ2-1; a possible D gene is TRBD2 (7 bases). V lost 0 bases and J lost 7, with 13 bases in between. Germline V gene data show CDR1 as SGHAT and CDR2 as FQNNGV. This CDR3 contains 15 residues. The CDR3 reads CASSLERGGRNEQFF. The CDR3 nucleotides read TGTGCCAGCAGCTTAGAAAGGGGGGGCCGTAATGAGCAGTTCTTC.